The clone carrying this T cell receptor beta chain has a count of ten or more. This sample was included in a study of blood T cell repertoires in COVID-19. J lost 9 bases, V lost 3 bases, and 5 bases had no gene match. CDR3 length: 15 residues. Germline assignment: CDR1 DFQATT and CDR2 SNEGSKA (reference sequence). In the original workflow: Amplified reference gene primers provided the basis for estimating nucleated cell counts. Profiled with immunoSEQ multiplex PCR; TCRdb holds only in-frame clones, not every one. The V and J calls and clone size are taken from that table; D and trimming were inferred from the DNA. In the table there are about 190,000 clones, around nine tenths of which are singletons.

The TCR was taken from a man between 40 and 49 years old with acute or convalescent COVID-19. The chain recombines TRBV20-1 with TRBJ2-1; 16 bases agree with TRBD2. Sequencing was done on a sample of peripheral blood. The CDR3 here is CSASGTSGGAGEQFF. For the CDR3, the DNA is TGCAGTGCTAGTGGGACTAGCGGGGGGGCCGGTGAGCAGTTCTTC.